A single sample gave rise to the 2 T cell receptor beta chains below, sequenced in a study of T cell repertoires in cytomegalovirus infection. Their antigen targets remain unknown. From the reads, TCRdb called clonotypes with MiXCR, one entry per CDR3 protein. This sample has 680,000 or so distinct CDR3 sequences, with around 30% found just once. The specimen was cultured PBMCs, collected from culture after CMV antigen stimulation. The receptors originated from a human donor in good health (CMV status not recorded). Some clones in this sample may be carry-over from other donors' samples.

V gene TRBV2 combines with J gene TRBJ2-5, with 8 positions matching TRBD1. Trimming cost V 6 bases and J 5 bases; bases outside gene matches: 14. Per the germline V gene, CDR1 is SNHLY and CDR2 is FYNNEI. This CDR3 is built from 16 residues. CDR3 nucleotide sequence: TGTGCCAGCAGCCCACTGGCGATCAGGGGGCTGGAGACCCAGTACTTC. Encoded protein: CASSPLAIRGLETQYF.

The chain employs TRBV10-3 and TRBJ2-7; TRBD1 is a possible D gene (6 bases). The CDR3 length is 15 residues. Trimming removed 10 bases at V and 6 bases at J, with 25 bases between. Germline V gives CDR1 ENHRY, CDR2 SYGVKD. Here the CDR3 DNA reads TGTGCCAGCCCAGGTTTAGGGCAGGGGACATGCGAGCAGTACTTC. This codes for CASPGLGQGTCEQYF.